These 13 T cell receptor beta chains originate from one sample sequenced in a study of cytomegalovirus exposure and HLA in healthy donors (dated by TCRdb to the late 2010s). Library generation was performed with the immunoSEQ multiplex PCR assay. For the multiplex PCR, a mixture combining 60 forward primers for TCR Vbeta segments and 13 reverse primers for TCR Jbeta segments was used. TCRdb provides this immuneACCESS table in a form limited to in-frame rearrangements. Some clones are lacking; in checked studies, under half of them reflect an unresolved V gene, and why the rest are absent is not known. The sample table holds about 110,000 clones, of which around three quarters were seen once. About 8% of the sample rests with the top ten. Sequencing was carried out using PBMCs. These receptors all stem from a woman aged 50 to 65 in good health and CMV-seropositive.

V is TRBV4-1 and J is TRBJ1-4, with 11 bases matching TRBD1. The CDR3 spans 16 residues. Germline CDR1 reads MGHRA; CDR2 reads YSYEKL. J gave up 7 bases and V 4 bases, and 8 bases lay outside the gene matches. Written as DNA, the CDR3 is TGCGCCAGCAGCCTTCTTAGGGGACAGGGGGTTGAAAAACTGTTTTTT. It yields the protein CASSLLRGQGVEKLFF.

The chain uses TRBV4-3 and TRBJ2-3, with 7 bases that match TRBD2. This CDR3 contains 16 residues. Trimming at V came to 1 base and at J to 1 base, leaving 5 bases not matched to a gene. Germline V gene data show CDR1 as LGHNA and CDR2 as YSLEER. CDR3 DNA sequence: TGCGCCAGCAGCCAAGGAGGTCGGGGGGGCACAGATACGCAGTATTTT. It codes for CASSQGGRGGTDTQYF.

This clone was picked up a small number of times. The CDR3 region has the DNA TGTGCCAGCAGCCCTGACAGGGGAGGATACGAGCAGTACTTC. Translating gives CASSPDRGGYEQYF. V usage is TRBV5-6 and J usage is TRBJ2-7, with 8 bases fitting TRBD1. CDR1 and CDR2 from the germline V gene are SGHDT and YYEEEE. The CDR3 totals 14 residues. J lost 4 bases, V lost 4 bases, and 7 bases had no gene match.

This clone was recorded once. V is TRBV15 and J is TRBJ2-5; 8 bases fit TRBD2. The CDR3 is 16 amino acids. Trimming removed 3 bases from V and 3 bases from J; junction bases left unmatched: 9. Germline V gives CDR1 LNHNV, CDR2 YYDKDF (reference sequence). The CDR3 sequence is CATSRELAVLEETQYF. The DNA of the CDR3 is TGTGCCACCAGCAGGGAACTAGCGGTGCTTGAAGAGACCCAGTACTTC.

The gene calls are TRBV27 and TRBJ2-6, with D hard to call. The ends were cut back, 7 bases at V and 1 base at J, with 11 bases in the middle. The germline gives CDR1 MNHEY, CDR2 SMNVEV (reference sequence). The CDR3 runs 15 residues. The CDR3, as DNA: TGTGCCAGCACCCGGTCGTGGTCTGGGGCCAACGTCCTGACTTTC. It codes for CASTRSWSGANVLTF.

The chain links TRBV14 to TRBJ2-1; D gene uncertain. Trimming stripped 1 base from V and 5 bases from J, with 12 bases between. Germline V lookup: CDR1 SGHDN, CDR2 FVKESK. There are 15 residues in the CDR3. CDR3 loop: CASSQVASTNNEQFF. The DNA of the CDR3 is TGTGCCAGCAGCCAAGTTGCTAGTACTAACAATGAGCAGTTCTTC.

The V call is TRBV9, the J call TRBJ2-3, with 8 bases identical to TRBD1. The CDR3 consists of 14 residues. V lost 7 bases, J lost 2 bases, and 6 bases stayed unmatched. Germline values: CDR1 SGDLS, CDR2 YYNGEE. This CDR3 reads CASWTGYFTDTQYF. CDR3 sequence (DNA): TGTGCCAGCTGGACAGGGTATTTCACAGATACGCAGTATTTT.

Remarks on this clone: One end of the junction is discordant with germline, which a read error may explain. The chain employs TRBV7-9 and TRBJ2-5, with 11 positions matching TRBD2. This CDR3 has 13 amino acids. From germline, CDR1 is SEHNR and CDR2 FQNEAQ (reference sequence). In nucleotides, the CDR3 is TGTTCCAGTAAAACTAGCGGGGGAGAGACCCAGTACTTC. Its protein is CSSKTSGGETQYF.

The chain joins TRBV5-6 to TRBJ1-5; no clear D gene. Germline V gene lookup returns CDR1 SGHDT and CDR2 YYEEEE. Trimming removed 0 bases from V and 0 bases from J, with 7 bases in between. This CDR3 comprises 15 residues. CDR3 amino acids: CASSLGQYSNQPQHF. In DNA, the CDR3 is TGTGCCAGCAGCTTGGGACAATATAGCAATCAGCCCCAGCATTTT.

This rearrangement joins TRBV19 to TRBJ2-1; D is possibly TRBD1 (6 bases). Germline V lookup: CDR1 LNHDA, CDR2 SQIVND (reference sequence). The CDR3 sequence is 13 residues long. Deletions cut 6 bases from V and 8 bases from J, with 14 bases between. The CDR3 spells CASSRGGLDEQFF. The CDR3 DNA reads TGTGCCAGTAGCAGAGGGGGTCTCGATGAGCAGTTCTTC.

There are a few counts of this clone. This chain connects TRBV6-1 to TRBJ2-2; D is perhaps TRBD2 (5 bases). The CDR3 length is 15 residues. CDR1 is MNHNS, CDR2 SASEGT, per germline. The V end was cut by 1 base, the J end by 1 base, with 7 bases between. DNA of the CDR3: TGTGCCAGCAGTGAAGGACGGGGGAACACCGGGGAGCTGTTTTTT. Amino acid sequence: CASSEGRGNTGELFF.

The chain links TRBV7-9 to TRBJ1-5; D call uncertain. Germline CDR1 and CDR2: SEHNR and FQNEAQ (reference sequence). Trimming cost V 2 bases and J 1 base, with 18 bases left between them. The CDR3 contains 18 residues. As DNA, the CDR3 is TGTGCCAGCAGCTTAAACCCAGCCCCAGGCAGGAGCAATCAGCCCCAGCATTTT. This codes for CASSLNPAPGRSNQPQHF.

This sequence joins TRBV9 and TRBJ2-2; 8 bases map to TRBD1. This CDR3 comprises 15 residues. The germline V gene has CDR1 SGDLS and CDR2 YYNGEE. J lost 1 base, V lost 3 bases, and 2 bases had no gene match. DNA of the CDR3: TGTGCCAGCAGCGCCGGGACAGGGAACACCGGGGAGCTGTTTTTT. Its translation is CASSAGTGNTGELFF.